The text below deals with one T cell receptor beta chain. Profiling relied on immunoSEQ multiplex PCR, and the TCRdb table lists in-frame clones only, not all of them. The table lists 87,000 or so clones, around 90% of them singletons, with about 15% in the top ten. The data originate from a study of siplizumab effects on memory and regulatory T cells. The CDR3 contains 15 residues. Germline-derived CDR1 and CDR2 are MNHNS and SASEGT. The V gene lost 2 bases and the J gene lost 1 base, with 11 bases spanning the gap. The V gene is TRBV6-1, the J gene TRBJ1-2, with D maybe TRBD1 (5 bases). Specimen: CD4+ T cells sorted from blood. This TCR came from a human donor in good health. DNA of the CDR3: TGTGCCAGCAGTGAAATGAGGGACGGTAACTATGGCTACACCTTC. It is translated as CASSEMRDGNYGYTF.